This T cell receptor beta chain was sequenced for a study of technical replicates of blood from a few donors. Libraries were prepared by immunoSEQ multiplex PCR; TCRdb keeps only in-frame clonotypes and omits some of them. The sample has fewer than 90,000 clones; 92% are singletons. Germline V gene lookup returns CDR1 SGHVS and CDR2 FQNEAQ. Trimming left V 5 bases short and J 8 bases short, with 25 bases between. This CDR3 comprises 16 residues. The gene calls are TRBV7-8 and TRBJ2-7; D might be TRBD2 (6 bases). The source material was T cells isolated from PBMCs. The source is a human donor in good health. CDR3 DNA sequence: TGTGCCAGCAGCCAGTCCCTCCCCTGGGGAGGCCCCCAGCAGTACTTC. Amino acid sequence: CASSQSLPWGGPQQYF. Looking up the rest from reference TRBV7-8 and TRBJ2-7 gives the full variable domain: GAGVSQSPRYKVAKRGQDVALRCDPISGHVSLFWYQQALGQGPEFLTYFQNEAQLDKSGLPSDRFFAERPEGSVSTLKIQRTQQEDSAVYLCASSQSLPWGGPQQYFGPGTRLTVT.